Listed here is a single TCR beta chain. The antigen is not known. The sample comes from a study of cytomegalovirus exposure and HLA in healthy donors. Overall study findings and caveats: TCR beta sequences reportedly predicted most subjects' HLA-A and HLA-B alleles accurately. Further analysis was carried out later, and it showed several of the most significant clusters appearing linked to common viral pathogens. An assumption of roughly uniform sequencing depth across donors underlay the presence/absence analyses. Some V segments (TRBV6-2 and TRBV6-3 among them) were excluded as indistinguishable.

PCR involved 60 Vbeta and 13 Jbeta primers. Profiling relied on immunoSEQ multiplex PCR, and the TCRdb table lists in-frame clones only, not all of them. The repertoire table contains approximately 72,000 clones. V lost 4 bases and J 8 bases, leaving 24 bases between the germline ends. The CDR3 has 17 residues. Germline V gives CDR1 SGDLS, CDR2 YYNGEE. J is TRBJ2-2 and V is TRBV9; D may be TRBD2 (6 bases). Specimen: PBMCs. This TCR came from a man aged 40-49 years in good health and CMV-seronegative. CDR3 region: CASSLKGGDLSAGELFF. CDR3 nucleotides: TGTGCCAGCAGCCTCAAAGGAGGGGACCTAAGCGCGGGGGAGCTGTTTTTT.